One TCR beta chain is described in this entry. The sample is drawn from a study of blood T cell repertoires in COVID-19. About the study: Acute-phase and convalescent COVID-19 samples originated in the United States, Italy and Spain.

Germline loops: CDR1 SGHRS, CDR2 YFSETQ. The CDR3 sequence is 16 residues long. The V gene end was trimmed by 7 bases and the J gene end by 1 base; junction bases not matched to a gene: 13. Produced via immunoSEQ multiplex PCR; TCRdb's table is partial and in-frame only. This sample carries around 100,000 clones, less than 85% of them seen once, and the ten largest clones take about 24%. Sequencing input: peripheral blood. This sequence was found in a human donor in a cohort sampled during active COVID-19. The chain joins TRBV5-1 to TRBJ1-1, with TRBD1 matching over 7 bases. The CDR3 spells CASGGTVLSTNTEAFF. Written as DNA, the CDR3 is TGCGCCAGCGGCGGGACAGTTCTTTCGACGAACACTGAAGCTTTCTTT.